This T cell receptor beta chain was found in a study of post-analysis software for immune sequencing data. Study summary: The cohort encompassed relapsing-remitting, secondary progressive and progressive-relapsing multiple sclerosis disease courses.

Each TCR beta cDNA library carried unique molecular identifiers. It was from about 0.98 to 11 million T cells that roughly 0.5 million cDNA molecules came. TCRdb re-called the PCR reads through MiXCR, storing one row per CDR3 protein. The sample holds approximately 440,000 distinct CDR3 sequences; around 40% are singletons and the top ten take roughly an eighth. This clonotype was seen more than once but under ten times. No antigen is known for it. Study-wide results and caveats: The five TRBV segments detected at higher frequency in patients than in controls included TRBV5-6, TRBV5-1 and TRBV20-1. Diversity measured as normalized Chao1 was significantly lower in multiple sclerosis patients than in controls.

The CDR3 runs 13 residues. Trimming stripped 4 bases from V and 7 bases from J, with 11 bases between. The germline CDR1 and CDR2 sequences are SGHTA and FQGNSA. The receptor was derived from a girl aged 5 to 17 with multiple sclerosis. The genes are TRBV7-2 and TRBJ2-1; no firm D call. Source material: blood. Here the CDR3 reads CASSSYSQNEQFF. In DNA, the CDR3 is TGTGCCAGCAGCTCGTATAGTCAGAATGAGCAGTTCTTC.